Presented here are 10 T cell receptor beta chains from one specimen sequenced in a study of T cell responses to AZD1222 COVID-19 vaccine. The table came from immunoSEQ multiplex PCR; TCRdb's copy has only in-frame clones and leaves some out. The data hold 140,000 or so clones, with 92% observed a single time. This specimen was peripheral blood, taken on day 0 of AZD1222 vaccination. The receptors derive from an adult in good health.

V usage is TRBV9 and J usage is TRBJ1-1; unclear D gene. This CDR3 spans 13 amino acids. The V end was cut by 3 bases, the J end by 0 bases, with 6 bases between. Per the germline V gene, CDR1 is SGDLS and CDR2 is YYNGEE. CDR3 nucleotide sequence: TGTGCCAGCAGCGCCGGGTTGAACACTGAAGCTTTCTTT. This codes for CASSAGLNTEAFF. Full variable domain (missing parts from reference TRBV9 and TRBJ1-1): DSGVTQTPKHLITATGQRVTLRCSPRSGDLSVYWYQQSLDQGLQFLIQYYNGEERAKGNILERFSAQQFPDLHSELNLSSLELGDSALYFCASSAGLNTEAFFGQGTRLTVV.

The chain links TRBV9 to TRBJ2-5; D is possibly TRBD2 (5 bases). V lost 0 bases and J 4 bases, leaving 19 bases between the germline ends. This CDR3 contains 17 residues. The germline V gene encodes CDR1 SGDLS and CDR2 YYNGEE. In nucleotides, the CDR3 is TGTGCCAGCAGCGTAGATCGGGATTCGGGCCGTCCAGAGACCCAGTACTTC. This codes for CASSVDRDSGRPETQYF. Variable domain in full (rest from reference TRBV9 and TRBJ2-5): DSGVTQTPKHLITATGQRVTLRCSPRSGDLSVYWYQQSLDQGLQFLIQYYNGEERAKGNILERFSAQQFPDLHSELNLSSLELGDSALYFCASSVDRDSGRPETQYFGPGTRLLVL.

The chain combines TRBV14 with TRBJ2-3, with TRBD1 identical over 9 bases. The CDR3 contains 15 residues. Trimming took 5 bases from V and 5 from J; bases not matched to a gene: 8. Germline CDR1 SGHDN, CDR2 FVKESK. The chain's CDR3 is CASSDRDRVIDTQYF. The CDR3 nucleotides read TGTGCCAGCAGCGACCGGGACAGGGTCATAGATACGCAGTATTTT.

The genes are TRBV30 and TRBJ1-6; no clear D. The CDR3 is 16 amino acids. The V end was cut by 1 base, the J end by 9 bases, with 19 bases between. CDR1 is GTSNPN and CDR2 is SVGIG in the germline V gene (reference sequence). In DNA form, the CDR3 reads TGTGCCTGGAGTGCCGCGGTGGGGAATCCAAGTTCACCCCTCCACTTT. Its protein product is CAWSAAVGNPSSPLHF.

This chain links TRBV4-1 with TRBJ2-3; 8 positions agree with TRBD2. The V segment lost 2 bases and the J segment 5 bases; nucleotides outside the gene matches: 9. The CDR3 sequence is 16 residues long. Per the germline V gene, CDR1 is MGHRA and CDR2 is YSYEKL. The CDR3 loop is CASSQIGSGMRDTQYF. Here the CDR3 DNA reads TGCGCCAGCAGCCAAATTGGTAGCGGGATGCGAGATACGCAGTATTTT.

This clone has just a few counts. V is TRBV27 and J is TRBJ1-4, with a possible D match to TRBD1 (6 bases). The length of the CDR3 is 17 residues. CDR1 is MNHEY and CDR2 is SMNVEV in the germline V gene (reference sequence). The germline V and J ends were trimmed by 4 bases and 6 bases, with 21 bases remaining between them. The CDR3 reads CASSSIKGQGKDEKLFF. CDR3 sequence (DNA): TGTGCCAGCAGTTCAATCAAGGGCCAGGGGAAAGATGAAAAACTGTTTTTT.

This chain links TRBV4-1 with TRBJ1-5; D call uncertain. Germline-derived CDR1 and CDR2 are MGHRA and YSYEKL. The ends were cut back, 4 bases at V and 1 base at J, with 8 bases in the middle. This CDR3 is 14 amino acids long. CDR3 sequence reads: CASSPMKSNQPQHF. The CDR3 nucleotides read TGCGCCAGCAGCCCGATGAAGAGCAATCAGCCCCAGCATTTT.

The genes are TRBV30 and TRBJ2-1; tentative D call: TRBD1 (6 bases). The CDR3 extends over 13 amino acids. Germline CDR1 is GTSNPN and CDR2 is SVGIG (reference sequence). V was clipped by 3 bases and J by 4 bases, with 10 bases between them. The CDR3 nucleotides read TGTGCCTGGAGGAGACAGGCGTACAATGAGCAGTTCTTC. Its translation is CAWRRQAYNEQFF.

The chain combines TRBV10-2 with TRBJ2-1; 10 bases match TRBD2. J lost 3 bases, V lost 6 bases, and 5 bases had no gene match. This CDR3 spans 15 amino acids. Germline CDR1 WSHSY, CDR2 SAAADI. The CDR3 bases are TGCGCCAGCAGAATTCTAGCGGGAGACTACAATGAGCAGTTCTTC. It is translated as CASRILAGDYNEQFF.

The rearrangement uses TRBV28 and TRBJ1-2; maybe TRBD1 (6 bases). The CDR3 spans 17 residues. The germline V gene encodes CDR1 MDHEN and CDR2 SYDVKM. Between the trimmed V and J ends, which lost 6 bases and 5 bases, there was a span of 25 bases. The DNA for the CDR3 is TGTGCCAGCAGCCGCCCGCCCCACAGGGCCACACCTTATGGCTACACCTTC. Translated: CASSRPPHRATPYGYTF.